The 26 T cell receptor beta chains presented below share a single source sample, sequenced in a study of tumor and adjacent non-tumor tissue in lung cancer. The library came from three nested PCR rounds adapted from ARM-PCR protocols. One entry per CDR3 protein, called by TCRdb with MiXCR from the multiplex PCR reads. The data contain more than 85,000 distinct CDR3 sequences, more than 70% of them seen just once; the ten biggest clones take up about 40%. The template was RNA from unsorted bulk tissue. Sequencing was carried out using lung tumor tissue. All receptors derive from a woman aged 55 to 70 with non-small cell lung cancer.

This clonotype has a count of ten or more. This chain joins TRBV6-6 and TRBJ1-1, with D perhaps matching TRBD1 (5 bases). The CDR3 has 13 amino acids. Germline-derived CDR1 and CDR2 are MNHNY and SVGAGI (reference sequence). The V gene lost 5 bases and the J gene lost 11 bases, with 18 bases spanning the gap. CDR3 amino acids: CASSLPPRAGAFF. In DNA form, the CDR3 reads TGTGCCAGCAGTCTTCCCCCCAGGGCAGGGGCTTTCTTT.

Note on this clonotype: A much larger clone differs by one base, so this may be a read error. The rearrangement uses TRBV20-1 and TRBJ2-1; 8 nucleotides agree with TRBD2. CDR1 is DFQATT, CDR2 SNEGSKA, per germline (reference sequence). The CDR3 length is 14 residues. CDR3 sequence reads: CCARTASGHNEQFF. CDR3 DNA sequence: TGCTGTGCTAGGACGGCTAGCGGGCACAATGAGCAGTTCTTC.

Remarks on this clonotype: A read error is possible here, since a much larger clone lies one base away. The chain is built from TRBV20-1 and TRBJ1-5; D unresolved. Germline V gene data show CDR1 as DFQATT and CDR2 as SNEGSKA (reference sequence). This CDR3 is 16 amino acids long. The CDR3 is CSARDGRQYSNQSQHF. CDR3 nucleotide sequence: TGCAGTGCTAGAGATGGGCGGCAGTATAGCAATCAGTCCCAGCATTTT.

The chain employs TRBV11-3 and TRBJ2-7; possible D gene TRBD1, 5 bases. In germline, CDR1 is SGHNT, CDR2 YENEEA. The V end lost 2 bases, the J end lost 8 bases, and 19 bases lay between the germline ends. The CDR3 is made up of 15 amino acids. The chain's CDR3 is CASSLRVGVSYKQYF. CDR3 nucleotides: TGTGCCAGCAGCTTACGGGTAGGGGTCTCATACAAGCAGTACTTC.

For this clonotype: The missing conserved phenylalanine or tryptophan at the end of this CDR3 makes a read error likely. This sequence joins TRBV20-1 and TRBJ2-3, with 10 bases identical to TRBD2. Germline assignment: CDR1 DFQATT and CDR2 SNEGSKA (reference sequence). The CDR3 consists of 17 residues. CDR3 protein: CSAGDQLAGASTDTQYL. The CDR3 bases are TGCAGTGCTGGAGATCAGCTAGCGGGGGCTTCCACTGATACGCAGTATTTG.

A note on this clonotype: Without the conserved terminal phenylalanine or tryptophan, this CDR3 likely stems from a read error. The DNA is omitted, as the CDR3 cannot be located on it reliably, and the CDR3 follows TCRdb's listing. The rearrangement links TRBV20-1 to TRBJ2-2; TRBD2, as called in the table, went unchecked against the DNA. 15 amino acids form the CDR3, both terminal residues included. CDR1 is DFQATT and CDR2 is SNEGSKA in the germline V gene (reference sequence). CDR3 amino acids: CSARDGGRNTGELFS.

The CDR3 reads CSARDHGRNSGNTIYF. The CDR3 DNA follows: TGCAGTGCTAGAGATCATGGCAGGAACTCTGGAAACACCATATATTTT. This chain joins TRBV20-1 and TRBJ1-3, with no clear D. V shed 0 bases and J shed 0 bases, with 12 bases lying between them. This CDR3 region has 16 residues. Germline CDR1 and CDR2: DFQATT and SNEGSKA (reference sequence).

The V gene is TRBV20-1, the J gene TRBJ2-5, with D uncertain. The germline CDR1 and CDR2 sequences are DFQATT and SNEGSKA (reference sequence). The CDR3 is made up of 14 amino acids. Deletions cut 0 bases from V and 5 bases from J, with 13 bases between. CDR3 protein: CSARDVVLRETQYF. The CDR3 region has the DNA TGCAGTGCTAGAGATGTGGTCTTGAGGGAGACCCAGTACTTC.

This sequence joins TRBV11-2 and TRBJ2-3, with no clear D. Trimming pared 5 bases from V and 3 bases from J, leaving 18 bases between. The CDR3 has 16 residues. Germline CDR1 and CDR2: SGHAT and FQNNGV. The CDR3 DNA follows: TGTGCCAGCAGCCCCAACGGCATAATTAGAACAGATACGCAGTATTTT. Translating gives CASSPNGIIRTDTQYF.

This clonotype was counted ten times or more. This chain joins TRBV4-1 and TRBJ2-1; no firm D call. V lost 4 bases and J lost 5, with 12 bases in between. Germline CDR1 MGHRA, CDR2 YSYEKL. The CDR3 contains 14 residues. The CDR3, as DNA: TGCGCCAGCAGCCTCTCAGCAGCTAACAATGAGCAGTTCTTC. Its protein product is CASSLSAANNEQFF.

This clonotype was picked up one time. Likely a read error: the CDR3 ends without its conserved phenylalanine or tryptophan. The chain carries TRBV20-1 and TRBJ1-2; D not resolved. The CDR3 has 12 residues. Germline assignment: CDR1 DFQATT and CDR2 SNEGSKA (reference sequence). The CDR3 DNA is TGCAGTCCTAGAGATCTAATCTATGGCTACACCCTC. Protein: CSPRDLIYGYTL.

For this clonotype: The junction departs from the called germline gene at one end, perhaps through a read error. The genes are TRBV6-2 or TRBV6-3 and TRBJ1-1, with TRBD1 matching 10 bases. Germline V lookup: CDR1 MNHEY, CDR2 SVGEGT. This CDR3 region has 18 residues. Written as DNA, the CDR3 is TGTGCCAGCAGTCCCATTCCACCCCCGGGACAGGGGAACACTGAAGCTTACTTT. The encoded protein is CASSPIPPPGQGNTEAYF.

With regard to this clonotype: This clone may be a read error of a much larger clone one base away. This CDR3 is missing its conserved last phenylalanine or tryptophan, likely due to a read error. This chain joins TRBV6-9 and TRBJ2-5, with D hard to call. The CDR3 spans 16 residues. V was cut by 3 bases and J by 4 bases, with 18 bases left in between. Germline values: CDR1 MNHGY, CDR2 SVAAGI. The CDR3 spells CASSYEGRPGSETQYL. As DNA, the CDR3 is TGTGCCAGCAGTTACGAAGGTCGGCCCGGGTCAGAGACCCAGTACTTA.

CDR3 residues: CASSRGRDIGLDIDTQYF. The CDR3 DNA sequence: TGTGCCAGCAGTCGAGGAAGGGATATCGGGTTAGACATAGATACGCAGTATTTT. The chain uses TRBV4-2 and TRBJ2-3; no reliable D call. The CDR3 is 18 residues long. Germline CDR1 is LGHNA and CDR2 is YNFKEQ. The germline V and J ends were trimmed by 6 bases and 5 bases, with 27 bases remaining between them.

The V and J genes are TRBV6-5 and TRBJ1-1; TRBD1 aligns across 8 bases. V was pared by 2 bases and J by 4 bases, with 6 bases of the junction left unmatched. The CDR3 runs to 15 residues. The germline V gene has CDR1 MNHEY and CDR2 SVGAGI. The CDR3 DNA is TGTGCCAGCAGTTACACCCGACAGGGGAGCACTGAAGCTTTCTTT. Translating gives CASSYTRQGSTEAFF.

This clonotype was detected ten times or more. The rearrangement uses TRBV6-5 and TRBJ1-3; 7 nucleotides line up with TRBD1. With 6 bases clipped from V and 4 bases from J, the junction kept 9 bases outside the gene matches. CDR3 size: 15 residues. CDR1 MNHEY and CDR2 SVGAGI come from the germline V gene. The CDR3 sequence is CASSWDDRDGNTIYF. The CDR3 nucleotides read TGTGCCAGCAGCTGGGACGACAGGGACGGAAACACCATATATTTT.

The genes are TRBV6-2 or TRBV6-3 and TRBJ2-1; D ambiguous. The CDR3 totals 13 residues. Germline lookup yields CDR1 MNHEY and CDR2 SVGEGT. In DNA, the CDR3 is TGTACCAACAGTTCAGTTGAAAACAATGAGCAGTTCTTC. It translates to CTNSSVENNEQFF.

This clonotype came up many times. The chain employs TRBV5-4 and TRBJ2-7; maybe TRBD2 (6 bases). V was shortened by 4 bases and J by 6 bases, with 17 bases between the two germline ends. The CDR3 loop spans 14 amino acids. Germline loops: CDR1 SGHNT, CDR2 YYREEE (reference sequence). CDR3: CASSRTLGEVEQYF. The CDR3 DNA is TGTGCCAGCAGCCGGACCTTAGGGGAGGTCGAGCAGTACTTC.

The chain links TRBV11-2 to TRBJ2-2; D is perhaps TRBD2 (6 bases). Trimming took 9 bases from V and 6 from J, leaving 14 bases between them. Germline CDR1 is SGHAT and CDR2 is FQNNGV. The CDR3 has 13 amino acids. CDR3 DNA: TGTGCCAGTAGCCTTCGGAGGGCCGGGGAGCTGTTTTTT. Residues: CASSLRRAGELFF.

This clonotype was seen just once. The chain combines TRBV19 with TRBJ2-1, with D perhaps TRBD1 or TRBD2 (5 bases each). V was shortened by 3 bases and J by 5 bases, with 14 bases between the two germline ends. The CDR3 loop spans 15 amino acids. Germline values: CDR1 LNHDA, CDR2 SQIVND (reference sequence). The CDR3 spells CASSIGKGENNEQFF. CDR3 bases: TGTGCCAGTAGTATCGGGAAAGGGGAAAACAATGAGCAGTTCTTC. Based on the CDR3 plus reference TRBV19 and TRBJ2-1, the full variable domain is DGGITQSPKYLFRKEGQNVTLSCEQNLNHDAMYWYRQDPGQGLRLIYYSQIVNDFQKGDIAEGYSVSREKKESFPLTVTSAQKNPTAFYLCASSIGKGENNEQFFGPGTRLTVL.

Regarding this clonotype: At one of its ends the junction is not consistent with the germline gene, which may arise from a read error. The chain recombines TRBV5-5 with TRBJ1-5; D ambiguous. Germline CDR1 SGHKS, CDR2 YYEKEE (reference sequence). The CDR3 length is 15 residues. The CDR3 sequence is CASSLGWVSNQPQLF. CDR3 DNA sequence: TGTGCCAGCAGCTTGGGGTGGGTGAGCAATCAGCCCCAGCTTTTT.

This clonotype occurred a few times. V is TRBV28 and J is TRBJ2-3; the D gene is possibly TRBD2 (6 bases). There are 14 residues in the CDR3. V was pared by 10 bases and J by 2 bases, with 16 bases between. Germline V gives CDR1 MDHEN, CDR2 SYDVKM. The CDR3 region is CATPGSGHTDTQYF. DNA of the CDR3: TGTGCCACCCCCGGGAGTGGCCACACAGATACGCAGTATTTT.

This clonotype was observed a few times. The germline gene is not matched at one end of the junction; a read error may be the cause. The chain joins TRBV11-3 to TRBJ1-3; TRBD1 is a possible D gene (5 bases). This CDR3 has 11 amino acids. Looked up from germline, CDR1 is SGHNT and CDR2 is YENEEA. The CDR3 sequence: CASSLEDTIHF. DNA for the CDR3: TGTGCCAGCAGTCTGGAGGACACCATACATTTT.

The chain uses TRBV29-1 and TRBJ1-1, with D maybe TRBD1 (5 bases). Germline V gives CDR1 SQVTM, CDR2 ANQGSEA. V lost 8 bases to trimming and J lost 7 bases, with 23 bases between them. There are 14 residues in the CDR3. The CDR3 is CSLGPDGAGFEAFF. The CDR3 nucleotides are TGCAGCCTTGGCCCCGATGGGGCAGGGTTTGAAGCTTTCTTT.

J is TRBJ1-6 and V is TRBV6-2 or TRBV6-3; D perhaps matches TRBD1 (5 bases). Between the trimmed V and J ends, which lost 6 bases and 5 bases, there was a span of 20 bases. The CDR3 consists of 17 residues. CDR1 MNHEY and CDR2 SVGEGT come from the germline V gene. The DNA for the CDR3 is TGTGCCAGCAGACGCCGGGCAGGGAATGATGATAATTCACCCCTCCACTTT. Its protein is CASRRRAGNDDNSPLHF.

The gene calls are TRBV13 and TRBJ2-3, with D tentatively TRBD2 (6 bases). The V gene's germline CDR1 is PRHDT and CDR2 FYEKMQ (reference sequence). This CDR3 has 16 residues. The V end was cut by 6 bases, the J end by 3 bases, with 19 bases between. In nucleotides, the CDR3 is TGTGCCAGCAGGGGGGGACCTCACGTGCTTACAGATACGCAGTATTTT. Translation: CASRGGPHVLTDTQYF.